This T cell receptor (beta chain) was sequenced during a study of cytomegalovirus exposure and HLA in healthy donors. In the case of this clone: Its target is unknown.

The CDR3 has 17 residues. Germline CDR1 SGHNT, CDR2 YENEEA. Trimming removed 5 bases at V and 6 bases at J, with 23 bases between. Broader study findings: The study put around 180 TCR beta chains on its list as cytomegalovirus-associated. Most TCR sequences showed up rarely, but some public TCRs showed up in many donors. In a later analysis, a genetic analysis reported fewer productive-TCR N-insertions in an Asian-associated ancestry cluster than the cohort average.

Use of 60 Vbeta and 13 Jbeta primers characterized the PCR. The assay was immunoSEQ multiplex PCR, and TCRdb's table has in-frame clones only and misses some. Of around 100,000 clones listed, roughly 71% are singletons. The sample comprised PBMCs. The source is a man aged 45-60 years in good health and CMV-seronegative. The rearrangement joins TRBV11-3 to TRBJ2-1, with D possibly matching TRBD2 (6 bases). The CDR3 spells CASSKGFRDFSSNEQFF. DNA of the CDR3: TGTGCCAGCAGCAAAGGATTTCGGGACTTCTCTTCCAATGAGCAGTTCTTC.